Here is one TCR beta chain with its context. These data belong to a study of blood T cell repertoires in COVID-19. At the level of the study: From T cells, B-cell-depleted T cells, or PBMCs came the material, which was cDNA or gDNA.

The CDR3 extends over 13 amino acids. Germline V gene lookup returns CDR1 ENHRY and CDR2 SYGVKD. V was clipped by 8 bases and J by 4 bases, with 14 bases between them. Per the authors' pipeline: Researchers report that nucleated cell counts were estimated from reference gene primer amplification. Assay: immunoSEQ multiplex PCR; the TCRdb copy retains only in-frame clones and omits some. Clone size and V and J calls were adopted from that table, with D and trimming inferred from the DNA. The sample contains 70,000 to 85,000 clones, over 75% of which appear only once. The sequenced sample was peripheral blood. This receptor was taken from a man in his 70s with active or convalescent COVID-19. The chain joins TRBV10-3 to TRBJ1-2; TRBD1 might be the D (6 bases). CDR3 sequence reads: CAISGASGYGYTF. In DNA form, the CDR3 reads TGTGCCATCTCAGGGGCGAGTGGCTATGGCTACACCTTC.